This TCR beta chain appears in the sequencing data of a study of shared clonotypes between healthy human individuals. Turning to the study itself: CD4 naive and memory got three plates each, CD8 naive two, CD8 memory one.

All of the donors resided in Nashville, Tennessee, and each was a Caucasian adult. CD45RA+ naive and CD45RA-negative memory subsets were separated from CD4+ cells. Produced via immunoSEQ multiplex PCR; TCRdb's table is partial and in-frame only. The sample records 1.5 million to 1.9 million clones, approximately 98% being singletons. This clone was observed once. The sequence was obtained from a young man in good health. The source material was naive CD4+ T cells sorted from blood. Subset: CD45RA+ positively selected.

The CDR3 DNA reads as TGCGCCAGCACCGACGGGGTAGGATTGTTCACCGGGGAGCTGTTTTTT. It encodes CASTDGVGLFTGELFF. The chain links TRBV5-1 to TRBJ2-2, with D possibly TRBD2 on 5 matching bases. The CDR3 covers 16 residues. Trimming removed 6 bases at V and 4 bases at J, with 19 bases between. Germline V gene data show CDR1 as SGHRS and CDR2 as YFSETQ.